These 22 T cell receptor beta chains were all obtained from the same sample, sequenced in a study of T cell responses to AZD1222 COVID-19 vaccine. Here immunoSEQ multiplex PCR was the method, and the copy in TCRdb shows in-frame clones only, minus some. The sample lists over 120,000 clones; 70% to 90% were seen once. The sample in question was peripheral blood, obtained 28 days after the second AZD1222 dose. Receptors were obtained from an adult who received the AZD1222 COVID-19 vaccine.

This chain connects TRBV5-4 to TRBJ2-7; D could derive from TRBD1 or TRBD2 (6 bases each). The V and J ends lost 7 bases and 3 bases respectively, with 20 bases between them. The germline gives CDR1 SGHNT, CDR2 YYREEE (reference sequence). CDR3 length equals 15 residues. CDR3 coding DNA: TGTGCCAGCGGCGAAGCGGAGGGGGGTAACTACGAGCAGTACTTC. It specifies CASGEAEGGNYEQYF.

J is TRBJ2-5 and V is TRBV7-9, with a possible D match to TRBD1 (6 bases). CDR3 size: 15 residues. Germline V gene lookup returns CDR1 SEHNR and CDR2 FQNEAQ (reference sequence). Trimming removed 7 bases at V and 2 bases at J, with 17 bases between. As DNA, the CDR3 is TGTGCCAGCACCCAAGGAGTCGGGACACAAGAGACCCAGTACTTC. Protein product: CASTQGVGTQETQYF.

Points on this clone: The germline gene is not matched at one end of the junction; a read error may be the cause. This chain uses TRBV11-3 with TRBJ1-3; 9 nucleotides agree with TRBD1. This CDR3 comprises 9 residues. Germline V gene data show CDR1 as SGHNT and CDR2 as YENEEA. The CDR3: CASRDRGRF. CDR3 nucleotides: TGTGCCAGCAGGGACAGGGGACGATTT.

This clone occurred once. The chain couples TRBV5-6 to TRBJ1-1; D might be TRBD1 (6 bases). Germline lookup yields CDR1 SGHDT and CDR2 YYEEEE. This CDR3 comprises 15 residues. The germline V and J ends were trimmed by 0 bases and 1 base, with 10 bases remaining between them. The CDR3 loop reads CASSLGWGRNTEAFF. DNA of the CDR3: TGTGCCAGCAGCTTGGGTTGGGGGCGGAACACTGAAGCTTTCTTT.

The chain uses TRBV10-2 and TRBJ1-6; 7 bases are a match to TRBD1. V dropped 2 bases and J dropped 7; count of bases not matched to a gene: 8. Germline V CDR1 and CDR2: WSHSY, SAAADI. The CDR3 consists of 16 residues. In DNA, the CDR3 is TGCGCCAGCAGTGAGACCCAGACAGGGCGGAATTCACCCCTCCACTTT. It encodes CASSETQTGRNSPLHF.

With respect to this clone: At one end the junction does not follow the germline gene, possibly because of a read error. V usage is TRBV9 and J usage is TRBJ1-2; D is unclear. Germline CDR1 is SGDLS and CDR2 is YYNGEE. The CDR3 runs to 14 residues. The CDR3, as DNA: TGTGCCAGCAGTCGGCAACCTTTATCTATGGCTACAGAGTTC. Its protein is CASSRQPLSMATEF.

The gene calls are TRBV7-2 and TRBJ2-1, with 7 positions matching TRBD2. Germline V lookup: CDR1 SGHTA, CDR2 FQGNSA. CDR3 length: 17 amino acids. The V gene end was trimmed by 2 bases and the J gene end by 5 bases; junction bases not matched to a gene: 12. CDR3 bases: TGTGCCAGCAGCTTAAGCCCCCTCAGCGGGGCTAACAATGAGCAGTTCTTC. Protein sequence: CASSLSPLSGANNEQFF. The full variable domain, rest sourced from reference TRBV7-2 and TRBJ2-1, is GAGVSQSPSNKVTEKGKDVELRCDPISGHTALYWYRQSLGQGLEFLIYFQGNSAPDKSGLPSDRFSAERTGGSVSTLTIQRTQQEDSAVYLCASSLSPLSGANNEQFFGPGTRLTVL.

The gene calls are TRBV30 and TRBJ1-1, with D possibly matching TRBD1 (5 bases). The V and J ends lost 4 bases and 1 base respectively, with 13 bases between them. Germline V lookup: CDR1 GTSNPN, CDR2 SVGIG (reference sequence). CDR3 length equals 14 residues. CDR3 nucleotide sequence: TGTGCCTGGATATCCGGACATTCGAACACTGAAGCTTTCTTT. Protein sequence: CAWISGHSNTEAFF.

The chain carries TRBV6-1 and TRBJ1-2, with TRBD1 matching over 9 bases. Unmatched junction bases numbered 7, after V lost 2 bases and J lost 3 bases. Germline V lookup: CDR1 MNHNS, CDR2 SASEGT. The CDR3 spans 16 residues. The CDR3 protein is CASSERGQGVDYGYTF. CDR3 nucleotides: TGTGCCAGCAGTGAAAGGGGACAGGGTGTCGACTATGGCTACACCTTC.

The chain combines TRBV5-1 with TRBJ2-3; 8 nucleotides align to TRBD1. This CDR3 is 14 amino acids long. Germline V gene data show CDR1 as SGHRS and CDR2 as YFSETQ. Trimming took 3 bases from V and 2 from J; bases not matched to a gene: 2. The CDR3 bases are TGCGCCAGCAGCTCGGGACAGGCCACAGATACGCAGTATTTT. This encodes CASSSGQATDTQYF.

The chain couples TRBV3-1 (or the pseudogene TRBV3-2) to TRBJ1-6; D ambiguous. Germline V gives CDR1 LGHDT, CDR2 YNNKEL (reference sequence). The V end lost 0 bases, the J end lost 11 bases, and 11 bases lay between the germline ends. The length of the CDR3 is 14 residues. This chain's CDR3 is CASSQEGKGTPLHF. CDR3 coding DNA: TGTGCCAGCAGCCAAGAGGGGAAAGGGACACCCCTCCACTTT.

J is TRBJ2-1 and V is TRBV3-1 (or the pseudogene TRBV3-2); TRBD2 is a possible D gene (6 bases). The CDR3 runs 17 residues. CDR1 LGHDT and CDR2 YNNKEL come from the germline V gene (reference sequence). The V gene lost 0 bases and the J gene lost 6 bases, with 18 bases spanning the gap. CDR3 DNA: TGTGCCAGCAGCCAAGACAGTTCGTCTAGCGTGCGCAATGAGCAGTTCTTC. Translating it yields CASSQDSSSSVRNEQFF.

The chain couples TRBV5-1 to TRBJ1-5; D gene unclear. V was clipped by 0 bases and J by 6 bases, with 4 bases between them. The germline V gene encodes CDR1 SGHRS and CDR2 YFSETQ. The CDR3 consists of 12 residues. The CDR3 region is CASSLEGQPQHF. As DNA, the CDR3 is TGCGCCAGCAGCTTGGAAGGTCAGCCCCAGCATTTT.

The rearrangement uses TRBV7-8 and TRBJ2-1; D not certain. Trimming cost V 1 base and J 7 bases, with 20 bases left between them. This CDR3 spans 17 amino acids. Germline lookup yields CDR1 SGHVS and CDR2 FQNEAQ. The CDR3 protein is CASSLGFRLLTRNEQFF. In nucleotides, the CDR3 is TGTGCCAGCAGCTTAGGGTTTCGGCTTCTTACCAGGAATGAGCAGTTCTTC.

This CDR3 reads CASSPYLRGSYNEQFF. The CDR3 bases are TGTGCCAGCAGCCCTTACTTGAGGGGCTCCTACAATGAGCAGTTCTTC. The gene calls are TRBV9 and TRBJ2-1; D is perhaps TRBD1 or TRBD2 (5 bases each). CDR1 SGDLS and CDR2 YYNGEE come from the germline V gene. This CDR3 spans 16 amino acids. Trimming removed 4 bases from V and 0 bases from J, with 14 bases in between.

The V gene is TRBV27, the J gene TRBJ1-2; TRBD1 might be the D (5 bases). The V and J ends lost 5 bases and 1 base respectively, with 14 bases between them. This CDR3 is built from 15 residues. Germline CDR1 MNHEY, CDR2 SMNVEV (reference sequence). CDR3 DNA sequence: TGTGCCAGCAGTCCCGGACAAGTTTTTAACTATGGCTACACCTTC. Translated: CASSPGQVFNYGYTF.

In this sample, this clone turned up a few times. The chain carries TRBV7-8 and TRBJ1-1; unclear D gene. This CDR3 contains 13 residues. Germline CDR1 is SGHVS and CDR2 is FQNEAQ. With 3 bases removed from V and 3 bases from J, the gap between germline ends came to 8 bases. Here the CDR3 DNA reads TGTGCCAGCAGCTTGGGTCTAGACACTGAAGCTTTCTTT. Its translation is CASSLGLDTEAFF. Drawing the rest from reference TRBV7-8 and TRBJ1-1, the complete variable domain is GAGVSQSPRYKVAKRGQDVALRCDPISGHVSLFWYQQALGQGPEFLTYFQNEAQLDKSGLPSDRFFAERPEGSVSTLKIQRTQQEDSAVYLCASSLGLDTEAFFGQGTRLTVV.

The rearrangement uses TRBV28 and TRBJ1-2, with D tentatively TRBD1 (6 bases). Looked up from germline, CDR1 is MDHEN and CDR2 is SYDVKM. Trimming left V 2 bases short and J 1 base short, with 8 bases between. The CDR3 contains 14 residues. The CDR3 DNA follows: TGTGCCAGCAGTTTAGTAGGGGGTAACTATGGCTACACCTTC. It encodes CASSLVGGNYGYTF.

V usage is TRBV6-5 and J usage is TRBJ1-1; D gene ambiguous. This CDR3 comprises 14 residues. Trimming left V 6 bases short and J 1 base short, with 12 bases between. Looked up from germline, CDR1 is MNHEY and CDR2 is SVGAGI. The CDR3 DNA sequence: TGTGCCAGCAGCCCAGCATACAGGAACACTGAAGCTTTCTTT. Amino acids: CASSPAYRNTEAFF.

The J gene is TRBJ1-1, the V gene TRBV4-1; D ambiguous. The CDR3 contains 15 residues. Germline V lookup: CDR1 MGHRA, CDR2 YSYEKL. Trimming left V 1 base short and J 2 bases short, with 11 bases between. CDR3 residues: CASSQGQLGNTEAFF. Written as DNA, the CDR3 is TGCGCCAGCAGCCAAGGACAATTGGGAAACACTGAAGCTTTCTTT.

The chain has TRBV18 and TRBJ1-4; 10 bases fit TRBD1. The germline CDR1 and CDR2 sequences are KGHSH and LQKENI. V gave up 6 bases and J gave up 5 bases; unmatched junction bases: 9. The CDR3 contains 16 residues. The CDR3 is CASSGTGVAHNEKLFF. CDR3 DNA sequence: TGTGCCAGCTCTGGGACAGGGGTGGCGCACAATGAAAAACTGTTTTTT.

Written as DNA, the CDR3 is TGTGCCAGCAGCCCCTATTCCTACGAGCAGTACTTC. It translates to CASSPYSYEQYF. V is TRBV7-9 and J is TRBJ2-7; D ambiguous. CDR3 length: 12 amino acids. Germline CDR1 SEHNR, CDR2 FQNEAQ (reference sequence). The V end lost 5 bases, the J end lost 1 base, and 6 bases lay between the germline ends. Full variable domain (rest looked up from reference TRBV7-9 and TRBJ2-7): DTGVSQNPRHKITKRGQNVTFRCDPISEHNRLYWYRQTLGQGPEFLTYFQNEAQLEKSRLLSDRFSAERPKGSFSTLEIQRTEQGDSAMYLCASSPYSYEQYFGPGTRLTVT.